This is a list of T cell receptor beta chains from one sample in a study of cytomegalovirus exposure and HLA in healthy donors. Profiled with immunoSEQ multiplex PCR; TCRdb holds only in-frame clones, not every one. There are 120,000 to 150,000 clones in the sample; more than 60% occur only once, and 6.5% lies in the top ten. Sequences were obtained from PBMCs. Receptors originate from a woman aged 60-75 years in good health and CMV-seronegative. The CDR3 runs from the conserved cysteine through the conserved F or W. The D gene is left open where the match is weak. Expanded clones get a size class; other rows say once, few or many, or leave the size out.

>TRBV7-3|TRBJ2-5|TRBD2|-
CASTLSGGAKETQYF
TGTGCCAGCACCCTTAGCGGGGGGGCTAAAGAGACCCAGTACTTC
>TRBV7-8|TRBJ1-6|TRBD1|-
CASSQTGESPLHF
TGTGCCAGCAGTCAAACAGGGGAGTCACCCCTCCACTTT
>TRBV6-6|TRBJ2-7|TRBD2|-
CASSSPGGHSHEQYF
TGTGCCAGCAGTTCACCGGGGGGGCACTCCCACGAGCAGTACTTC
>TRBV11-3|TRBJ1-1|-|-
CASSFRGSEAFF
TGTGCCAGCAGCTTTAGGGGATCTGAAGCTTTCTTT
>TRBV10-1|TRBJ2-7|-|-
CASTSGGGSRLRYEQYF
TGCGCCAGCACATCTGGTGGAGGGAGTAGGCTTCGCTACGAGCAGTACTTC
>TRBV19|TRBJ2-5|-|-
CASSMNRGETQYF
TGTGCCAGTAGTATGAACCGCGGAGAGACCCAGTACTTC
>TRBV15|TRBJ2-7|TRBD1|-
CATSRDADRGSHEQYF
TGTGCCACCAGCAGAGATGCGGACAGGGGGTCCCACGAGCAGTACTTC
>TRBV11-2|TRBJ1-3|-|-
CASSPGFSGNTIYF
TGTGCCAGCAGCCCAGGGTTCTCTGGAAACACCATATATTTT
>TRBV9|TRBJ2-2|-|-
CASSVGSSGAGELFF
TGTGCCAGCAGCGTAGGGTCTAGTGGCGCCGGGGAGCTGTTTTTT
>TRBV7-8|TRBJ2-1|-|-
CASSLGQVIGEQFF
TGTGCCAGCAGCTTAGGGCAGGTTATTGGTGAGCAGTTCTTC
>TRBV6-6|TRBJ2-7|TRBD2|-
CASSFGLVYEQYF
TGTGCCAGCAGTTTCGGACTAGTCTACGAGCAGTACTTC
>TRBV7-9|TRBJ2-7|TRBD1|-
CASTSSGGTGGSYEQYF
TGTGCCAGCACCTCAAGCGGCGGGACAGGGGGCTCCTACGAGCAGTACTTC
>TRBV9|TRBJ1-4|TRBD1|once
CASSVKGAGEKLFF
TGTGCCAGCAGCGTAAAGGGGGCAGGGGAAAAACTGTTTTTT
>TRBV29-1|TRBJ1-2|-|few
CSVENREYGYTF
TGCAGCGTTGAGAACAGGGAATATGGCTACACCTTC
>TRBV6-5|TRBJ1-5|TRBD1|-
CASSDRQGAQPQHF
TGTGCCAGCAGTGACCGTCAGGGGGCACAGCCCCAGCATTTT
>TRBV6-6|TRBJ1-2|-|medium-sized
CASRSGQKDYGYTF
TGTGCCAGCAGATCCGGACAAAAGGACTATGGCTACACCTTC
>TRBV19|TRBJ1-2|-|-
CASTPLGGYGYTF
TGTGCCAGTACCCCCTTAGGGGGCTATGGCTACACCTTC